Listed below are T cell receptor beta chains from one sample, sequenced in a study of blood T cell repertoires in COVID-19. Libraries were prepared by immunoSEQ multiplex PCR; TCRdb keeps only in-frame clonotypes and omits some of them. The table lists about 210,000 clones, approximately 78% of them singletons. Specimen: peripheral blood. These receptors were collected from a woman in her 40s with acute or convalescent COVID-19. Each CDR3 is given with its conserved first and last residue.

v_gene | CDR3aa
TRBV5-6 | CASSSGTGSLYGYTF
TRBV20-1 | CSASAGVGYNEQFF
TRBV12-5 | CASGLRSMAGELFF
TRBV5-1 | CASSLFRTSNYGYTF
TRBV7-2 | CASSLVGTGVGETQYF
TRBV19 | CASEDRPNSPLHF
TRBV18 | CASSPGTTYEQYF
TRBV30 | CAWRLGTNREQYF
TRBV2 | CASNPGAVGTDTQYF
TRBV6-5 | CASSLGQGISYEQYF
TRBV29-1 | CSDKQGFSSYGYTF